This is a list of T cell receptor beta chains from one sample in a study of OX40 agonist ivuxolimab in advanced cancers. The protocol was immunoSEQ multiplex PCR, while the TCRdb copy is restricted to in-frame clones and leaves out a portion. Here the sample spans 100,000 or so clones, 94% being singletons. The material was CD4+ or CD8+ T cells sorted from blood, obtained in a trial of the OX40 agonist ivuxolimab. The receptors originated from an adult with an advanced solid tumor such as melanoma, head and neck, liver or kidney cancer. CDR3s include the opening cysteine and the closing phenylalanine or tryptophan. Each record gives: J gene, clone size, V gene, D gene, CDR3 DNA, CDR3 protein. The D gene is left open where the match is weak. For some rows the clone size is stated as once, few or many, or as a class when expanded; others skip it.

TRBJ2-5 once TRBV5-4 TRBD2 TGTGCCAGCAAGTATGGCGGGAGGGCCGATGAGACCCAGTACTTC CASKYGGRADETQYF
TRBJ1-6 . TRBV2 . TGTGCCAATAGGAGGCCCCCTCGGAATTCACCCCTCCACTTT CANRRPPRNSPLHF
TRBJ1-6 . TRBV9 . TGTGCCAGCAGCGTAGACGGCCTCAACCATTCACCCCTCCACTTT CASSVDGLNHSPLHF
TRBJ2-7 once TRBV25-1 . TGTGCCAGCAGTCGACCGTGGGAGCAGGGTTTCGAGCAGTACTTC CASSRPWEQGFEQYF
TRBJ2-1 . TRBV21-1 . TGTGCCAGCAGCAAAGATACACTAGCGGGAATCTACAATGAGCAGTTCTTC CASSKDTLAGIYNEQFF
TRBJ1-1 few TRBV5-1 . TGCGCCAGCAGCCTGGACAGTGAAGCTTTCTTT CASSLDSEAFF
TRBJ1-1 . TRBV30 . TGTGCCTGGAGCGCTCCCAGGGTAAGGGACACTGAAGCTTTCTTT CAWSAPRVRDTEAFF
TRBJ2-7 . TRBV27 TRBD2 TGTGCCAGCGGGCTAGCGGGGAGCCTCTCCTACGAGCAGTACTTC CASGLAGSLSYEQYF
TRBJ2-2 once TRBV7-2 . TGTGCCAGCAGCTTGACAGGGAACACCGGGGAGCTGTTTTTT CASSLTGNTGELFF
TRBJ1-2 . TRBV5-1 . TGCGCCAGCAGCTTGGGACAGCAAAACTATGGCTACACCTTC CASSLGQQNYGYTF
TRBJ1-5 once TRBV7-9 . TGTGCCAGCAGCTTCCAGGGGAATCAGCCCCAGCATTTT CASSFQGNQPQHF
TRBJ1-5 . TRBV19 . TGTGCCAGTAGTATCCCCGGGGTCTTGGCCCAGCATTTT CASSIPGVLAQHF
TRBJ2-4 . TRBV19 . TGTGCCAGTAGTACATTAGGGGGGCTAGCTGACAGTGGAATAGCCAAAAACATTCAGTACTTC CASSTLGGLADSGIAKNIQYF
TRBJ1-5 . TRBV12-5 TRBD1 TGTGCTAGTGGTTTGGAAGCACACAGGGGGTCCTACAATCAGCCCCAGCATTTT CASGLEAHRGSYNQPQHF
TRBJ2-3 . TRBV9 . TGTGCCAGCAGCGTAGATCCGCTGGCTCCAGATACGCAGTATTTT CASSVDPLAPDTQYF
TRBJ2-3 . TRBV6-5 . TGTGCCAGCAGTTACTCGATTCGGCGGCCGGATACGCAGTATTTT CASSYSIRRPDTQYF
TRBJ2-5 once TRBV19 TRBD2 TGTGCCAGTAGGGCGGGAGGGGCCCAACAAGAGACCCAGTACTTC CASRAGGAQQETQYF